This TCR beta chain is drawn from a study of T cell responses to AZD1222 COVID-19 vaccine. Regarding the study as a whole: Only five or six AZD1222 recipients tested seropositive at baseline.

Some clones are missing from TCRdb's copy, which holds only in-frame ones; the method was immunoSEQ multiplex PCR. The data contain 70,000 or so clones, around four fifths of them singletons. Trimming removed 0 bases at V and 8 bases at J, with 13 bases between. The CDR3 has 14 amino acids. CDR1 is MNHNS, CDR2 SASEGT, per germline. About this clone: No antigen is known for it.

This sequence originates from an adult who received the AZD1222 COVID-19 vaccine. This sequence joins TRBV6-1 and TRBJ1-2; the D is unclear. The sample here was peripheral blood, taken 28 days after the second AZD1222 dose. The CDR3: CASSEAPGREGYTF. In nucleotides, the CDR3 is TGTGCCAGCAGTGAAGCTCCAGGCCGAGAAGGCTACACCTTC.